What follows are 19 T cell receptor beta chains derived from one specimen sequenced in a study of T cells after yellow fever vaccination. TCRdb called the 5' RACE reads again in MiXCR, with one record for every CDR3 protein. The table shows more than 80,000 distinct CDR3 sequences, with less than 6% occurring only once. Sequencing was performed on CD8+ T cells sorted from PBMCs, taken 10 days after the yellow fever booster vaccination. These TCRs come from a man aged 18-30 years who received the YFV17D yellow fever vaccine.

This chain uses TRBV12-3 or TRBV12-4 with TRBJ2-4, with TRBD2 matching over 7 bases. This CDR3 is built from 13 residues. The V and J ends lost 7 bases and 8 bases, in that order; junction bases with no gene match: 8. CDR3 sequence: CASTRPGRDIQYF. CDR3 sequence (DNA): TGTGCCAGCACTCGGCCGGGGAGGGACATTCAGTACTTC.

The rearrangement links TRBV3-1 to TRBJ2-7; D is ambiguous. Trimming shortened V by 5 bases and J by 6 bases, and 11 bases separated the two germline ends. The length of the CDR3 is 12 residues. Looked up from germline, CDR1 is LGHDT and CDR2 is YNNKEL (reference sequence). The CDR3 DNA is TGTGCCAGCAGCTCACGAGTGAGCGAGCAGTACTTC. Encoded protein: CASSSRVSEQYF.

This chain joins TRBV4-1 and TRBJ2-7; D may correspond to TRBD1 or TRBD2 (5 bases each). This CDR3 is 15 amino acids long. Germline V gene data show CDR1 as MGHRA and CDR2 as YSYEKL. Trimming took off 1 base at V and 2 bases at J, with 12 bases between the two ends. CDR3 protein: CASSQGSGSAYEQYV. The CDR3 region has the DNA TGCGCCAGCAGCCAAGGGTCAGGGAGCGCCTACGAGCAGTACGTC.

This sequence joins TRBV12-3 or TRBV12-4 and TRBJ1-3; perhaps TRBD1 as D (6 bases). The CDR3 runs 15 residues. Trimming removed 6 bases from V and 2 bases from J, with 14 bases in between. CDR3 sequence reads: CASRAWTAPGNTIYF. CDR3 coding DNA: TGTGCCAGCAGAGCTTGGACAGCCCCTGGAAACACCATATATTTT.

This clonotype was detected only a few times. The gene calls are TRBV7-2 and TRBJ2-7; no clear D. The germline gives CDR1 SGHTA, CDR2 FQGNSA. The CDR3 runs 14 residues. With 0 bases removed from V and 5 bases from J, the gap between germline ends came to 11 bases. CDR3 in amino acids: CASSLARGVHEQYF. The CDR3 DNA reads as TGTGCCAGCAGCTTAGCGCGTGGTGTTCACGAGCAGTACTTC.

This clonotype was recorded at least ten times. V is TRBV5-1 and J is TRBJ2-7; possible D gene TRBD2, 7 bases. The CDR3 extends over 15 amino acids. V was shortened by 3 bases and J by 2 bases, with 15 bases between the two germline ends. The germline V gene encodes CDR1 SGHRS and CDR2 YFSETQ. CDR3 residues: CASSSQGGGPYEQYF. CDR3 nucleotide sequence: TGCGCCAGCAGCTCCCAAGGGGGGGGGCCCTACGAGCAGTACTTC.

This clonotype has at least ten counts. The rearrangement uses TRBV6-2 or TRBV6-3 and TRBJ2-5; tentative D call: TRBD2 (5 bases). Trimming left V 7 bases short and J 2 bases short, with 23 bases between. This CDR3 has 17 amino acids. Germline lookup yields CDR1 MNHEY and CDR2 SVGEGT. The CDR3 protein is CASNEGRFRGQQETQYF. CDR3 sequence (DNA): TGTGCCAGCAATGAAGGGCGGTTTCGAGGGCAGCAAGAGACCCAGTACTTC.

J is TRBJ2-1 and V is TRBV3-1; 8 bases agree with TRBD2. The CDR3 has 13 amino acids. Germline V gene data show CDR1 as LGHDT and CDR2 as YNNKEL (reference sequence). V dropped 8 bases and J dropped 2; count of bases not matched to a gene: 2. CDR3: CASLGGAYNEQFF. CDR3 coding DNA: TGTGCCAGCCTCGGGGGGGCCTACAATGAGCAGTTCTTC.

This sequence joins TRBV7-6 and TRBJ1-1; 10 nucleotides match TRBD1. This CDR3 is 15 amino acids long. Germline V gene lookup returns CDR1 SGHVS and CDR2 FNYEAQ. CDR3 protein: CASAEGQGLRTEAFF. CDR3 nucleotide sequence: TGTGCTTCCGCCGAGGGACAGGGGCTAAGGACTGAAGCTTTCTTT.

This clonotype was observed a few times. Here the CDR3 reads CASSLRTPHTSTDTQYF. CDR3 sequence (DNA): TGTGCCAGCAGTCTCCGGACACCGCATACTAGCACAGATACGCAGTATTTT. This chain links TRBV27 with TRBJ2-3, with a possible D match to TRBD1 (5 bases). Germline CDR1 MNHEY, CDR2 SMNVEV (reference sequence). Trimming removed 5 bases from V and 0 bases from J, with 18 bases in between. This CDR3 is 17 amino acids long.

The CDR3: CASSLRQGRTEAFF. The CDR3 DNA sequence: TGCGCCAGCAGCCTCCGTCAGGGTCGCACTGAAGCTTTCTTT. The chain joins TRBV4-3 to TRBJ1-1; possible D gene TRBD1, 5 bases. This CDR3 has 14 amino acids. Trimming took 4 bases from V and 4 from J, leaving 13 bases between them. The germline V gene has CDR1 LGHNA and CDR2 YSLEER.

This clonotype was seen repeatedly, ten times or more. V usage is TRBV7-9 and J usage is TRBJ2-1; D is unresolved. Trimming shortened V by 2 bases and J by 5 bases, and 4 bases separated the two germline ends. The CDR3 runs to 12 residues. Per germline, CDR1 SEHNR and CDR2 FQNEAQ (reference sequence). The CDR3 loop reads CASSLIDNEQFF. As DNA, the CDR3 is TGTGCCAGCAGCTTAATTGACAATGAGCAGTTCTTC.

At least ten counts were recorded for this clonotype. The rearrangement uses TRBV29-1 and TRBJ2-3; possible D gene TRBD2, 5 bases. Germline assignment: CDR1 SQVTM and CDR2 ANQGSEA. V lost 4 bases to trimming and J lost 3 bases, with 11 bases between them. The CDR3 runs 13 residues. In DNA form, the CDR3 reads TGCAGCGTTGCCCCGGGCGGGACAGATACGCAGTATTTT. It codes for CSVAPGGTDTQYF.

The J gene is TRBJ2-7, the V gene TRBV7-9, with D unclear. Germline values: CDR1 SEHNR, CDR2 FQNEAQ (reference sequence). The CDR3 consists of 13 residues. V lost 5 bases and J 0 bases, leaving 8 bases between the germline ends. The CDR3: CASSPSPSYEQYF. For the CDR3, the DNA is TGTGCCAGCAGCCCCTCCCCCTCCTACGAGCAGTACTTC.

This clonotype was observed a few times. The chain joins TRBV11-2 to TRBJ2-4; weak D call: TRBD1 (5 bases). Germline CDR1 SGHAT, CDR2 FQNNGV. The CDR3 covers 20 residues. Deletions cut 1 base from V and 0 bases from J, with 22 bases between. The CDR3 nucleotides are TGTGCCAGCAGCTTAGGAGGCCCAGGGCGCGAGGTGCTAGCCAAAAACATTCAGTACTTC. Translating gives CASSLGGPGREVLAKNIQYF.

V is TRBV4-3 and J is TRBJ2-5; D is unclear. Germline V gene sequence: CDR1 LGHNA, CDR2 YSLEER. V was trimmed by 0 bases and J by 5 bases, leaving 13 bases between them. This CDR3 is 15 amino acids long. The CDR3 sequence is CASSQDGSSPETQYF. The CDR3 DNA is TGCGCCAGCAGCCAAGATGGAAGTAGTCCGGAGACCCAGTACTTC.

The table lists this clonotype with a few counts. The gene calls are TRBV14 and TRBJ2-3; 9 bases agree with TRBD1. Germline assignment: CDR1 SGHDN and CDR2 FVKESK. Trimming removed 4 bases from V and 6 bases from J; junction bases left unmatched: 5. The CDR3 has 14 amino acids. The CDR3 spells CASSLGTGLDTQYF. Here the CDR3 DNA reads TGTGCCAGCAGCCTTGGGACAGGGTTGGATACGCAGTATTTT.

The rearrangement joins TRBV13 to TRBJ2-4; unclear D gene. Germline V CDR1 and CDR2: PRHDT, FYEKMQ (reference sequence). V was shortened by 3 bases and J by 7 bases, with 10 bases between the two germline ends. The CDR3 is 13 amino acids. The CDR3 protein is CASSFSNENIQYF. The CDR3 DNA is TGTGCCAGCAGCTTTTCAAATGAGAACATTCAGTACTTC.

This clonotype was observed at least ten times. This chain links TRBV24-1 with TRBJ2-3; weak D call: TRBD2 (5 bases). CDR1 is KGHDR, CDR2 SFDVKD, per germline. CDR3 length: 15 amino acids. V lost 2 bases to trimming and J lost 1 base, with 9 bases between them. The CDR3 region is CATSDYGEGTDTQYF. The DNA for the CDR3 is TGTGCCACCAGTGATTACGGGGAAGGCACAGATACGCAGTATTTT.